Included here is one T cell receptor (beta chain) sequence, with context. Its antigen is not known. The CDR3 runs to 12 residues. Germline V gene data show CDR1 as SNHLY and CDR2 as FYNNEI. The V and J ends lost 3 bases and 4 bases respectively, with 6 bases between them. This record comes from a study of T cells in narcolepsy. General study results and limits: Same-patient CSF and blood CD4+ T cell clonotypes included HCRT-specific and TRIB2-specific autoreactive ones.

Measured with immunoSEQ multiplex PCR; TCRdb has only the in-frame clones, and not every one. The table has tens of thousands of clones, approximately 78% seen once. This chain joins TRBV2 and TRBJ1-2; D remains unclear. Source material: CD45RA- memory CD4+ T cells from PBMCs. The sequence was obtained from a human donor with narcolepsy. The CDR3 reads CASSEVLYGYTF. CDR3 nucleotides: TGTGCCAGCAGTGAGGTTCTCTATGGCTACACCTTC.